The 22 T cell receptor beta chains below were found in one sample sequenced in a study of circulating CD8 cells and anti-PD-1 response in melanoma. Sorting of live CD3+CD8+TCRalphabeta+ cells by PD-1 and/or TIGIT gave four subsets. The QIAseq Immune Repertoire TCR panel built the libraries from approximately 15 ng of total RNA. A single record per CDR3 protein comes from TCRdb applying MiXCR to the reads. The sample consists of 350 to 450 distinct CDR3 sequences, around 2.9% of them appearing once. The sample here was CD8+ T cells from PBMCs, taken at baseline or after one month of anti-PD-1 therapy (not recorded which). The receptors here all came from a human donor with melanoma.

This clonotype counts as large. V and J are TRBV29-1 and TRBJ2-1, with D possibly matching TRBD2 (6 bases). The germline V and J ends were trimmed by 6 bases and 7 bases, with 19 bases remaining between them. Germline V CDR1 and CDR2: SQVTM, ANQGSEA. This CDR3 comprises 14 residues. The CDR3 region has the DNA TGCAGCGTCCGTAGCGGAGTAATTCTGAATGAGCAGTTCTTC. The encoded protein is CSVRSGVILNEQFF.

This clonotype is labeled large. V is TRBV28 and J is TRBJ2-7, with 8 bases matching TRBD1. There are 15 residues in the CDR3. With 8 bases clipped from V and 2 bases from J, the junction kept 11 bases outside the gene matches. The V gene's germline CDR1 is MDHEN and CDR2 SYDVKM. The CDR3 nucleotides are TGTGCCAGCGGAACCGGGACAGGTTTCCCCTACGAGCAGTACTTC. Its translation: CASGTGTGFPYEQYF.

By frequency in the sample, this clonotype is large (0.1 to 1%). The gene calls are TRBV5-4 and TRBJ1-1; possibly TRBD1 for D (6 bases). Trimming pared 3 bases from V and 7 bases from J, leaving 13 bases between. The CDR3 is made up of 13 amino acids. Germline V gives CDR1 SGHNT, CDR2 YYREEE (reference sequence). Here the CDR3 DNA reads TGTGCCAGCAGCTCCGTCTACAGGGTTGAAGCTTTCTTT. Translation: CASSSVYRVEAFF.

By its share, this clonotype is large. This chain links TRBV19 with TRBJ1-5; D gene ambiguous. The V end was cut by 1 base, the J end by 0 bases, with 7 bases between. The CDR3 consists of 15 residues. Germline lookup yields CDR1 LNHDA and CDR2 SQIVND (reference sequence). The CDR3 DNA reads as TGTGCCAGTAGTATAGGAGCTTATAGCAATCAGCCCCAGCATTTT. It codes for CASSIGAYSNQPQHF.

Relative to its sample, this clonotype is large. This sequence joins TRBV27 and TRBJ2-7; D tentatively fits TRBD1 or TRBD2 (6 bases each). This CDR3 comprises 15 residues. Trimming pared 5 bases from V and 4 bases from J, leaving 18 bases between. Germline lookup yields CDR1 MNHEY and CDR2 SMNVEV (reference sequence). DNA of the CDR3: TGTGCCAGCAGTCCCCGAGGGGGGAGAGGGTACGAGCAGTACTTC. Protein: CASSPRGGRGYEQYF.

By sample share, this clonotype is large. This chain links TRBV19 with TRBJ2-2; 8 bases fit TRBD2. CDR1 is LNHDA, CDR2 SQIVND, per germline (reference sequence). V was clipped by 5 bases and J by 6 bases; unmatched bases: 11. CDR3 size: 16 residues. CDR3 protein: CASSPAGEMNAGELFF. CDR3 coding DNA: TGTGCCAGTAGTCCAGCGGGGGAGATGAATGCCGGGGAGCTGTTTTTT.

This clonotype rates as large. The rearrangement uses TRBV28 and TRBJ2-3; 7 positions agree with TRBD2. J gave up 3 bases and V 2 bases, and 5 bases lay outside the gene matches. CDR3 size: 15 residues. CDR1 and CDR2 (germline): MDHEN, SYDVKM. CDR3 loop: CASSLGASGTDTQYF. The CDR3 DNA follows: TGTGCCAGCAGTTTAGGAGCTAGCGGTACAGATACGCAGTATTTT. Looking up the rest from reference TRBV28 and TRBJ2-3 gives the full variable domain: DVKVTQSSRYLVKRTGEKVFLECVQDMDHENMFWYRQDPGLGLRLIYFSYDVKMKEKGDIPEGYSVSREKKERFSLILESASTNQTSMYLCASSLGASGTDTQYFGPGTRLTVL.

This clonotype came up a few times. A read error is possible here, since a much larger clone lies one base away. V usage is TRBV7-9 and J usage is TRBJ2-5; D not certain. The CDR3 has 15 amino acids. Trimming took 7 bases from V and 2 from J, leaving 17 bases between them. Germline lookup yields CDR1 SEHNR and CDR2 FQNEAQ (reference sequence). The CDR3, as DNA: TGTGCCAGCAACTCCCCGCCGGCGGCTCAAGAGACCCAGTACTTC. The encoded protein is CASNSPPAAQETQYF.

This clonotype is large. The rearrangement links TRBV6-1 to TRBJ2-3; 8 positions match TRBD1. CDR1 is MNHNS and CDR2 is SASEGT in the germline V gene. Unmatched junction bases numbered 0, after V lost 4 bases and J lost 0 bases. The CDR3 consists of 14 residues. The CDR3 DNA sequence: TGTGCCAGCAGTGGGACAGGGAGCACAGATACGCAGTATTTT. Translating it yields CASSGTGSTDTQYF.

In its sample, this clonotype is large. The chain joins TRBV12-3 or TRBV12-4 to TRBJ2-1; D is unresolved. The CDR3 sequence is 13 residues long. Deletions cut 6 bases from V and 8 bases from J, with 14 bases between. The CDR3 DNA sequence: TGTGCCAGCAGCAGTTCTGGCGCCGATGAGCAGTTCTTC. Its protein is CASSSSGADEQFF.

Sample share makes this clonotype medium-sized. The chain links TRBV5-6 to TRBJ1-5; D remains ambiguous. The germline gives CDR1 SGHDT, CDR2 YYEEEE. The CDR3 length is 12 residues. V was clipped by 2 bases and J by 3 bases, with 3 bases between them. The CDR3 nucleotides read TGTGCCAGCAGCTTTTACAATCAGCCCCAGCATTTT. Protein sequence: CASSFYNQPQHF.

This clonotype is large within its sample. The V call is TRBV29-1, the J call TRBJ2-3, with 8 bases aligning to TRBD1. The CDR3 has 13 amino acids. V gave up 5 bases and J gave up 2 bases; unmatched junction bases: 3. Per germline, CDR1 SQVTM and CDR2 ANQGSEA. Here the CDR3 DNA reads TGCAGCGTTAGGACAGGGAACACAGATACGCAGTATTTT. It encodes CSVRTGNTDTQYF.

This clonotype is medium-sized by share. The CDR3 DNA reads TGTGCCAGCGGACCCTACGAGCAGTACTTC. Translating gives CASGPYEQYF. The gene calls are TRBV6-1 and TRBJ2-7; D ambiguous. The CDR3 extends over 10 amino acids. Germline V lookup: CDR1 MNHNS, CDR2 SASEGT. The V end lost 8 bases, the J end lost 2 bases, and 4 bases lay between the germline ends.

This clonotype is deemed large. This chain joins TRBV6-1 and TRBJ2-1; 9 bases line up with TRBD2. The CDR3 loop spans 14 amino acids. Germline CDR1 MNHNS, CDR2 SASEGT. Germline trimming cut 3 bases from V and 10 bases from J; bases unmatched to any gene: 7. Here the CDR3 reads CASSEQREVAEQFF. The CDR3 DNA reads TGTGCCAGCAGTGAGCAGCGGGAGGTCGCAGAGCAGTTCTTC.

By share, this clonotype counts as large. The chain combines TRBV19 with TRBJ2-1; TRBD2 might be the D (6 bases). This CDR3 has 14 residues. V lost 6 bases and J lost 7, with 16 bases in between. Germline V gene sequence: CDR1 LNHDA, CDR2 SQIVND (reference sequence). The DNA of the CDR3 is TGTGCCAGTAGCCCAGCGGGCGCTGGTAATGAGCAGTTCTTC. This sequence encodes CASSPAGAGNEQFF.

This clonotype qualifies as medium-sized. This likely comes from a read error, as the CDR3 has no conserved phenylalanine or tryptophan at its end. V gene TRBV27 combines with J gene TRBJ2-7, with TRBD2 matching over 13 bases. The CDR3 runs to 14 residues. V shed 6 bases, J shed 7 bases, and the junction held 6 bases outside the gene matches. Germline CDR1 and CDR2: MNHEY and SMNVEV (reference sequence). CDR3 DNA: TGTGCCAGCAGAGGGACTAGCGGGAATGGAGAGCAGTACCTC. Its protein is CASRGTSGNGEQYL.

By sample share, this clonotype is large. V gene TRBV29-1 combines with J gene TRBJ1-4; TRBD1 agrees at 7 bases. The CDR3 has 14 amino acids. Germline V gene lookup returns CDR1 SQVTM and CDR2 ANQGSEA. The junction had 12 bases not matched to a gene; V was cut back by 6 bases and J by 8 bases. CDR3 loop: CSVTGQASDEKLFF. The CDR3 DNA reads TGCAGCGTAACCGGACAGGCCTCCGACGAAAAACTGTTTTTT.

Judged by abundance, this clonotype is large. V usage is TRBV11-2 and J usage is TRBJ2-2, with no clear D. Trimming stripped 2 bases from V and 1 base from J, with 5 bases between. Germline loops: CDR1 SGHAT, CDR2 FQNNGV. The CDR3 loop spans 14 amino acids. The DNA for the CDR3 is TGTGCCAGCAGCTTAATGAGGAACACCGGGGAGCTGTTTTTT. Translating gives CASSLMRNTGELFF. The full variable domain, its missing parts supplied by reference TRBV11-2 and TRBJ2-2, is EAGVAQSPRYKIIEKRQSVAFWCNPISGHATLYWYQQILGQGPKLLIQFQNNGVVDDSQLPKDRFSAERLKGVDSTLKIQPAKLEDSAVYLCASSLMRNTGELFFGEGSRLTVL.

This clonotype occurred a few times. V and J are TRBV7-3 and TRBJ1-6; 7 bases match TRBD1. V trimming: 6 bases; J trimming: 6 bases; junction bases outside the gene matches: 5. The length of the CDR3 is 14 residues. Per the germline V gene, CDR1 is SGHTA and CDR2 is FQGTGA. CDR3 residues: CASSPRGSNSPLHF. Written as DNA, the CDR3 is TGTGCCAGCAGTCCCAGGGGGTCTAATTCACCCCTCCACTTT.

By frequency in the sample, this clonotype is large (0.1 to 1%). The CDR3 loop reads CASSLDQSLEAFF. The CDR3, as DNA: TGCGCCAGCAGCCTCGACCAGTCGCTTGAAGCTTTCTTT. The rearrangement joins TRBV5-1 to TRBJ1-1; no clear D gene. CDR1 is SGHRS, CDR2 YFSETQ, per germline. V was clipped by 4 bases and J by 7 bases, with 14 bases between them. This CDR3 comprises 13 residues.

This clonotype is categorized as large (0.1 to 1%). The chain uses TRBV11-2 and TRBJ2-7, with D possibly matching TRBD2 (5 bases). V lost 1 base, J lost 4 bases, and 14 bases lay in between. CDR1 and CDR2 (germline): SGHAT, FQNNGV. The CDR3 consists of 15 residues. The CDR3 reads CASSLGRFSAYEQYF. CDR3 nucleotides: TGTGCCAGCAGCTTAGGAAGGTTTAGCGCGTACGAGCAGTACTTC.

This clonotype has more than one count but fewer than ten. The rearrangement uses TRBV28 and TRBJ2-1; D unresolved. The CDR3 sequence is 15 residues long. Per germline, CDR1 MDHEN and CDR2 SYDVKM. Trimming removed 6 bases from V and 9 bases from J, with 21 bases in between. In nucleotides, the CDR3 is TGTGCCAGCAGCCCTACCCTCTTGACCACCAGTGAGCAGTTCTTC. The encoded protein is CASSPTLLTTSEQFF.